A selection of T cell receptor beta chains follows, all from one sample in a study of vaccination and CD4 T cells after COVID-19. Using its own MiXCR run on the PCR reads, TCRdb lists one record per CDR3 protein. The sample has 25,000 to 30,000 distinct CDR3 sequences; 40% to 55% are singletons. These TCRs are of unknown antigen specificity. The material sequenced was CD4+ T cells from blood, cultured in vitro, taken before SARS-CoV-2 vaccination. These receptors came from a human donor who received a COVID-19 vaccine. Each CDR3 is given with its conserved first and last residue. The D gene is left open where the match is weak. Expanded clones get a size class; other rows say once, few or many, or leave the size out.

size: few; D: TRBD1; J: TRBJ1-3; V: TRBV19; CDR3: CASSIGASGQRNTIYF; DNA: TGTGCCAGTAGTATAGGGGCCTCGGGACAGCGAAACACCATATATTTT
size: .; D: .; J: TRBJ2-3; V: TRBV2; CDR3: CASSEALSVSTDTQYF; DNA: TGTGCCAGCAGTGAAGCGCTTTCGGTTAGCACAGATACGCAGTATTTT
size: .; D: TRBD1; J: TRBJ1-5; V: TRBV3-1; CDR3: CASSRGQANQPQHF; DNA: TGTGCCAGCAGCAGGGGACAGGCCAATCAGCCCCAGCATTTT
size: few; D: .; J: TRBJ1-1; V: TRBV19; CDR3: CASSIAGVSATEAFF; DNA: TGTGCCAGTAGTATAGCCGGGGTTTCGGCCACTGAAGCTTTCTTT
size: .; D: .; J: TRBJ1-5; V: TRBV6-5; CDR3: CASSYPTYTEGATQPQHF; DNA: TGTGCCAGCAGTTACCCGACTTATACGGAAGGGGCAACTCAGCCCCAGCATTTT
size: .; D: .; J: TRBJ2-5; V: TRBV9; CDR3: CASSVGLAMETQYF; DNA: TGTGCCAGCAGCGTAGGTCTAGCGATGGAGACCCAGTACTTC
size: .; D: .; J: TRBJ1-1; V: TRBV24-1; CDR3: CATSDSRGNTEAFF; DNA: TGTGCCACCAGTGATTCTAGGGGGAACACTGAAGCTTTCTTT
size: medium-sized; D: TRBD2; J: TRBJ2-6; V: TRBV7-3; CDR3: CASSLTSGEAGANVLTF; DNA: TGTGCCAGCAGCCTTACTAGCGGGGAAGCTGGGGCCAACGTCCTGACTTTC
size: .; D: .; J: TRBJ1-2; V: TRBV7-9; CDR3: CASSSLRQEDRYGYTF; DNA: TGTGCCAGCAGCTCCCTTCGACAGGAGGATCGCTATGGCTACACCTTC
size: few; D: .; J: TRBJ1-4; V: TRBV27; CDR3: CASALTGYEKLFF; DNA: TGTGCCAGCGCACTAACAGGGTATGAAAAACTGTTTTTT
size: .; D: .; J: TRBJ2-7; V: TRBV12-3/TRBV12-4; CDR3: CASSSSGGFAYEQYF; DNA: TGTGCCAGCAGTTCATCAGGGGGGTTCGCCTACGAGCAGTACTTC
size: medium-sized; D: TRBD2; J: TRBJ2-5; V: TRBV7-9; CDR3: CASSLGGGQETQYF; DNA: TGCGCCAGCAGCTTGGGCGGGGGACAAGAGACCCAGTACTTC
size: few; D: TRBD1; J: TRBJ2-5; V: TRBV11-2; CDR3: CASSLALDRNQETQYF; DNA: TGTGCCAGCAGCTTAGCCCTGGACAGGAACCAAGAGACCCAGTACTTC
size: few; D: .; J: TRBJ1-5; V: TRBV21-1; CDR3: CASWDRGQGQQPQHF; DNA: TGTGCCAGCTGGGACAGGGGGCAAGGACAACAGCCCCAGCATTTT
size: few; D: .; J: TRBJ2-7; V: TRBV6-5; CDR3: CASSYSPWGNEQYF; DNA: TGTGCCAGCAGTTACTCCCCTTGGGGGAACGAGCAGTACTTC
size: .; D: .; J: TRBJ1-3; V: TRBV5-1; CDR3: CASSLAGTPRGNTIYF; DNA: TGCGCCAGCAGCTTGGCCGGGACCCCGCGTGGAAACACCATATATTTT
size: .; D: TRBD1; J: TRBJ1-5; V: TRBV5-1; CDR3: CASSLTTGAGQPQHF; DNA: TGCGCCAGCAGCTTAACGACAGGGGCCGGTCAGCCCCAGCATTTT
size: .; D: .; J: TRBJ1-5; V: TRBV2; CDR3: CASRGGRAQPQHF; DNA: TGTGCCAGCAGGGGAGGGCGAGCTCAGCCCCAGCATTTT
size: once; D: .; J: TRBJ1-2; V: TRBV7-9; CDR3: CAWRGTYRTTNYGYTF; DNA: TGTGCCTGGAGAGGGACCTACAGAACAACTAACTATGGCTACACCTTC
size: .; D: TRBD1; J: TRBJ2-7; V: TRBV27; CDR3: CASSLTRRDSRSYEQYF; DNA: TGTGCCAGCAGTTTAACGCGTCGGGACAGCCGGTCCTACGAGCAGTACTTC
size: .; D: .; J: TRBJ1-3; V: TRBV5-4; CDR3: CASSLGFGSGNTIYF; DNA: TGTGCCAGCAGCTTGGGCTTTGGCTCTGGAAACACCATATATTTT
size: few; D: .; J: TRBJ1-6; V: TRBV19; CDR3: CASSIEHRNSPLHF; DNA: TGTGCCAGTAGTATAGAACATCGGAATTCACCCCTCCACTTT
size: few; D: .; J: TRBJ1-6; V: TRBV30; CDR3: CAWSVGVYNSPLHF; DNA: TGTGCCTGGAGTGTGGGAGTCTATAATTCACCCCTCCACTTT
size: .; D: .; J: TRBJ2-5; V: TRBV4-1; CDR3: CASSQGGGLNRETQYF; DNA: TGCGCCAGCAGCCAAGGGGGAGGCCTAAACAGAGAGACCCAGTACTTC
size: few; D: .; J: TRBJ1-5; V: TRBV19; CDR3: CASKVPYSNQPQHF; DNA: TGTGCCAGTAAGGTTCCCTATAGCAATCAGCCCCAGCATTTT
size: .; D: .; J: TRBJ1-6; V: TRBV20-1; CDR3: CSARNRARSSYNSPLHF; DNA: TGCAGTGCTAGAAACAGGGCTAGGAGCTCCTATAATTCACCCCTCCACTTT
size: .; D: .; J: TRBJ2-5; V: TRBV2; CDR3: CASSGTLGGTQYF; DNA: TGTGCCAGCAGCGGTACTTTGGGAGGGACCCAGTACTTC
size: .; D: TRBD1; J: TRBJ1-1; V: TRBV15; CDR3: CATSSVTGGTEVFF; DNA: TGTGCCACCAGCAGCGTGACAGGGGGTACTGAAGTTTTCTTT
size: .; D: TRBD1; J: TRBJ1-2; V: TRBV28; CDR3: CASSPPDRVEGYTF; DNA: TGTGCCAGCAGTCCCCCGGACAGGGTTGAAGGCTACACCTTC
size: .; D: TRBD1; J: TRBJ2-1; V: TRBV11-3; CDR3: CASSLSYGQDPSNYNEQFF; DNA: TGTGCCAGCAGCTTAAGTTACGGACAGGACCCCTCCAATTACAATGAGCAGTTCTTC
size: .; D: .; J: TRBJ1-2; V: TRBV5-1; CDR3: CASSSGAEGDYGYTF; DNA: TGCGCCAGCAGCTCCGGGGCAGAGGGGGACTATGGCTACACCTTC
size: few; D: .; J: TRBJ1-5; V: TRBV6-1; CDR3: CASNPARGFNQPQHF; DNA: TGTGCCAGCAATCCGGCCAGGGGATTTAATCAGCCCCAGCATTTT
size: .; D: .; J: TRBJ1-4; V: TRBV19; CDR3: CASSPRGPINEKLFF; DNA: TGTGCCAGTAGTCCCCGAGGACCGATTAATGAAAAACTGTTTTTT
size: .; D: .; J: TRBJ2-2; V: TRBV5-1; CDR3: CASSSPPGTTNTGELFF; DNA: TGCGCCAGCAGCTCCCCACCCGGGACAACGAACACCGGGGAGCTGTTTTTT
size: .; D: TRBD1; J: TRBJ1-2; V: TRBV25-1; CDR3: CASSSLDRVSYGYTF; DNA: TGTGCCAGCAGTTCCCTAGACAGGGTCAGCTATGGCTACACCTTC
size: few; D: .; J: TRBJ1-5; V: TRBV6-1; CDR3: CASSPGGGQQPQHF; DNA: TGTGCCAGCAGCCCCGGGGGGGGGCAACAGCCCCAGCATTTT
size: .; D: .; J: TRBJ2-7; V: TRBV7-6; CDR3: CASSLGKGSEQYF; DNA: TGTGCCAGCAGCTTAGGTAAAGGGAGCGAGCAGTACTTC
size: few; D: .; J: TRBJ2-5; V: TRBV20-1; CDR3: CSARDGAGLQETQYF; DNA: TGCAGTGCTAGAGATGGGGCCGGACTTCAAGAGACCCAGTACTTC
size: .; D: TRBD2; J: TRBJ2-7; V: TRBV7-9; CDR3: CASSNGLAGLYEQYF; DNA: TGTGCCAGCAGCAACGGACTAGCGGGGCTTTACGAGCAGTACTTC
size: .; D: .; J: TRBJ1-2; V: TRBV19; CDR3: CASSVLYGYTF; DNA: TGTGCCAGTAGTGTTCTTTACGGCTACACCTTC
size: once; D: TRBD1; J: TRBJ2-3; V: TRBV30; CDR3: CAWIRQGRTDTQYF; DNA: TGTGCCTGGATCCGACAGGGACGCACGGATACGCAGTATTTT
size: .; D: TRBD2; J: TRBJ2-1; V: TRBV12-3/TRBV12-4; CDR3: CASSLERGGNEQFF; DNA: TGTGCCAGCAGTTTAGAGCGGGGGGGCAATGAGCAGTTCTTC
size: few; D: TRBD1; J: TRBJ1-2; V: TRBV30; CDR3: CAWSATGGAGSGYTF; DNA: TGTGCCTGGAGCGCAACAGGGGGCGCGGGTTCTGGCTACACCTTC
size: few; D: .; J: TRBJ1-5; V: TRBV5-1; CDR3: CASSLDAGPNQPQHF; DNA: TGCGCCAGCAGCTTGGATGCGGGACCTAATCAGCCCCAGCATTTT
size: few; D: TRBD1; J: TRBJ1-2; V: TRBV2; CDR3: CASPTGLTNYGYTF; DNA: TGTGCCAGCCCGACAGGGTTAACCAACTATGGCTACACCTTC
size: few; D: TRBD2; J: TRBJ2-3; V: TRBV24-1; CDR3: CATSDRTSGETDTQYF; DNA: TGTGCCACCAGTGATCGGACTAGCGGGGAAACAGATACGCAGTATTTT
size: once; D: .; J: TRBJ1-1; V: TRBV29-1; CDR3: CSVAEQGWRGEAFF; DNA: TGCAGCGTTGCCGAACAGGGTTGGAGGGGTGAAGCTTTCTTT
size: few; D: TRBD2; J: TRBJ2-3; V: TRBV5-4; CDR3: CASSAPLAGPDTQYF; DNA: TGTGCCAGCAGCGCACCCCTAGCGGGGCCAGATACGCAGTATTTT
size: once; D: TRBD1; J: TRBJ1-2; V: TRBV6-2/TRBV6-3; CDR3: CASTLDRVTNYGYTF; DNA: TGTGCCAGCACCCTGGACAGGGTGACTAACTATGGCTACACCTTC